Listed here are 24 T cell receptor beta chains from one sample, sequenced in a study of cytomegalovirus exposure and HLA in healthy donors. This PCR relied on a set of 60 Vbeta primers and 13 Jbeta primers. Method: immunoSEQ multiplex PCR; TCRdb's copy keeps in-frame clones and lacks some. The sample table sets out 150,000 to 200,000 clones. Material for sequencing was PBMCs. These receptors all stem from a woman under 30 in good health and CMV-seropositive.

The V call is TRBV2, the J call TRBJ2-7; possible D gene TRBD1, 6 bases. The germline gives CDR1 SNHLY, CDR2 FYNNEI. The CDR3 extends over 15 amino acids. V lost 9 bases and J 0 bases, leaving 18 bases between the germline ends. The CDR3 spells CASYGQFDPSYEQYF. The CDR3 DNA is TGTGCCAGTTACGGACAGTTCGATCCCTCCTACGAGCAGTACTTC.

The V call is TRBV2, the J call TRBJ2-7, with D tentatively TRBD1 (5 bases). CDR3 length equals 13 residues. The V end was cut by 7 bases, the J end by 0 bases, with 10 bases between. Germline assignment: CDR1 SNHLY and CDR2 FYNNEI. The CDR3 DNA follows: TGTGCCAGCAAGGTAGGGGCCTCCTACGAGCAGTACTTC. Protein product: CASKVGASYEQYF.

CDR3 sequence: CASTVDRGQSPLHF. Written as DNA, the CDR3 is TGTGCCAGTACCGTCGACAGGGGGCAATCACCCCTCCACTTT. The chain carries TRBV19 and TRBJ1-6; 10 bases line up with TRBD1. Unmatched junction bases numbered 7, after V lost 7 bases and J lost 10 bases. The CDR3 has 14 residues. The germline gives CDR1 LNHDA, CDR2 SQIVND (reference sequence). Drawing the rest from reference TRBV19 and TRBJ1-6, the complete variable domain is DGGITQSPKYLFRKEGQNVTLSCEQNLNHDAMYWYRQDPGQGLRLIYYSQIVNDFQKGDIAEGYSVSREKKESFPLTVTSAQKNPTAFYLCASTVDRGQSPLHFGNGTRLTVT.

This chain uses TRBV15 with TRBJ1-4; D perhaps matches TRBD1 (5 bases). CDR1 is LNHNV and CDR2 is YYDKDF in the germline V gene (reference sequence). This CDR3 has 17 amino acids. With 1 base removed from V and 8 bases from J, the gap between germline ends came to 20 bases. Written as DNA, the CDR3 is TGTGCCACCAGCAGAGCACCGCTGGGGGGAGTGAAGGAAAAACTGTTTTTT. As protein: CATSRAPLGGVKEKLFF.

The chain links TRBV5-4 to TRBJ1-6; 7 nucleotides agree with TRBD1. J gave up 10 bases and V 0 bases, and 7 bases lay outside the gene matches. The CDR3 spans 15 residues. The V gene's germline CDR1 is SGHNT and CDR2 YYREEE (reference sequence). The CDR3 loop is CASSLGQGIESPLHF. CDR3 coding DNA: TGTGCCAGCAGCTTGGGACAGGGAATCGAGTCACCCCTCCACTTT.

The J gene is TRBJ1-4, the V gene TRBV6-1; maybe TRBD1 (5 bases). V was clipped by 0 bases and J by 8 bases, with 13 bases between them. The V gene's germline CDR1 is MNHNS and CDR2 SASEGT. The CDR3 spans 15 residues. For the CDR3, the DNA is TGTGCCAGCAGTGAAGCGGGTGGGGCGCGAGAAAAACTGTTTTTT. This translates into CASSEAGGAREKLFF.

The V gene is TRBV6-1, the J gene TRBJ2-3; tentatively, D is TRBD1 (6 bases). The germline V gene has CDR1 MNHNS and CDR2 SASEGT. V shed 5 bases and J shed 2 bases, with 11 bases lying between them. The CDR3 has 14 residues. This CDR3 reads CASSMTGNTDTQYF. CDR3 nucleotide sequence: TGTGCCAGCAGTATGACAGGCAACACAGATACGCAGTATTTT.

The chain carries TRBV4-1 and TRBJ2-3; D is perhaps TRBD2 (5 bases). This CDR3 comprises 13 residues. Germline values: CDR1 MGHRA, CDR2 YSYEKL. The germline V and J ends were trimmed by 7 bases and 0 bases, with 8 bases remaining between them. This CDR3 is CASTRTSTDTQYF. The CDR3 coding sequence is TGCGCCAGCACCCGGACTAGCACAGATACGCAGTATTTT.

The chain employs TRBV12-5 and TRBJ1-1; 8 nucleotides align to TRBD1. Germline assignment: CDR1 LGHNT and CDR2 FRNRAP. There are 15 residues in the CDR3. With 8 bases clipped from V and 5 bases from J, the junction kept 13 bases outside the gene matches. CDR3 sequence (DNA): TGTGCTAGTAAAGGGGATACAGGGGGTGGTACTGAAGCTTTCTTT. It yields the protein CASKGDTGGGTEAFF.

The chain combines TRBV5-6 with TRBJ2-2; TRBD2 matches 7 bases. With V trimmed by 2 bases and J by 6 bases, 4 bases remained unmatched. Germline V lookup: CDR1 SGHDT, CDR2 YYEEEE. There are 14 residues in the CDR3. DNA for the CDR3: TGTGCCAGCAGCTTATGGGGGGGGGCCGGGGAGCTGTTTTTT. Its protein product is CASSLWGGAGELFF.

This chain links TRBV2 with TRBJ2-1; the D gene is possibly TRBD2 (7 bases). CDR1 SNHLY and CDR2 FYNNEI come from the germline V gene. Trimming left V 6 bases short and J 3 bases short, with 15 bases between. CDR3 length: 15 residues. CDR3 sequence: CASRSGGALYNEQFF. In DNA form, the CDR3 reads TGTGCCAGCAGAAGTGGGGGGGCTCTCTACAATGAGCAGTTCTTC.

This chain links TRBV4-1 with TRBJ2-5; 10 bases fit TRBD1. Germline values: CDR1 MGHRA, CDR2 YSYEKL. With V trimmed by 3 bases and J by 5 bases, 0 bases remained unmatched. CDR3 length equals 13 residues. CDR3 protein: CASSQTGGETQYF. The CDR3 region has the DNA TGCGCCAGCAGCCAGACAGGGGGCGAGACCCAGTACTTC.

The V call is TRBV7-2, the J call TRBJ1-2, with D possibly being TRBD1 (6 bases). Deletions cut 5 bases from V and 2 bases from J, with 15 bases between. Germline V CDR1 and CDR2: SGHTA, FQGNSA. The CDR3 runs to 15 residues. The CDR3 spells CASSEQGLMNYGYTF. DNA for the CDR3: TGTGCCAGCAGCGAACAGGGATTGATGAACTATGGCTACACCTTC.

The V and J genes are TRBV5-1 and TRBJ2-5, with D possibly being TRBD1 (5 bases). Trimming pared 2 bases from V and 1 base from J, leaving 12 bases between. This CDR3 comprises 15 residues. Looked up from germline, CDR1 is SGHRS and CDR2 is YFSETQ. CDR3 loop: CASSLAPTGQETQYF. The CDR3 bases are TGCGCCAGCAGCTTAGCCCCCACAGGCCAAGAGACCCAGTACTTC.

The chain uses TRBV11-3 and TRBJ2-7, with TRBD1 as a possible D gene (6 bases). Germline CDR1 SGHNT, CDR2 YENEEA. This CDR3 has 16 amino acids. The V end lost 5 bases, the J end lost 0 bases, and 17 bases lay between the germline ends. The CDR3 DNA reads TGTGCCAGCAGCCCCTCCTCCCAGGGGAGCTCCTACGAGCAGTACTTC. Protein sequence: CASSPSSQGSSYEQYF.

The CDR3 sequence: CSVTNTNSGNTIYF. The CDR3 DNA reads TGCAGCGTTACTAACACGAACTCTGGAAACACCATATATTTT. The chain has TRBV29-1 and TRBJ1-3; D is uncertain. The germline CDR1 and CDR2 sequences are SQVTM and ANQGSEA. The CDR3 length is 14 residues. Trimming took off 5 bases at V and 0 bases at J, with 11 bases between the two ends.

The chain joins TRBV29-1 to TRBJ1-1; 7 bases match TRBD1. V trimming: 1 base; J trimming: 0 bases; junction bases outside the gene matches: 2. The CDR3 loop spans 14 amino acids. Germline V gene lookup returns CDR1 SQVTM and CDR2 ANQGSEA. This CDR3 reads CSVEVGQLNTEAFF. CDR3 sequence (DNA): TGCAGCGTTGAAGTGGGACAGCTGAACACTGAAGCTTTCTTT.

With regard to this clone: The junction and the germline gene differ at one end; a read error may be behind it. The gene calls are TRBV27 and TRBJ2-7; TRBD2 agrees at 9 bases. This CDR3 contains 15 residues. The germline gives CDR1 MNHEY, CDR2 SMNVEV (reference sequence). The CDR3 is CVSSLRAGGFYEQYF. The CDR3 DNA reads as TGTGTCAGCAGTTTACGGGCGGGAGGGTTCTACGAGCAGTACTTC.

The chain carries TRBV29-1 and TRBJ1-5, with 9 bases fitting TRBD1. V lost 6 bases and J lost 4; bases outside the gene matches: 7. Looked up from germline, CDR1 is SQVTM and CDR2 is ANQGSEA. This CDR3 comprises 14 residues. In nucleotides, the CDR3 is TGCAGCGTATCTTTGGACAGGGGAAATCAGCCCCAGCATTTT. The encoded protein is CSVSLDRGNQPQHF.

The J gene is TRBJ2-5, the V gene TRBV7-6; a weak D match, TRBD2 (5 bases). CDR1 and CDR2 from the germline V gene are SGHVS and FNYEAQ. Deletions cut 8 bases from V and 4 bases from J, with 8 bases between. The CDR3 spans 11 residues. The CDR3 protein is CASGGRETQYF. As DNA, the CDR3 is TGTGCCAGCGGAGGCCGAGAGACCCAGTACTTC.

The chain recombines TRBV7-8 with TRBJ1-1, with D tentatively TRBD1 (5 bases). Germline loops: CDR1 SGHVS, CDR2 FQNEAQ. Trimming removed 2 bases from V and 7 bases from J, with 20 bases in between. The CDR3 runs to 16 residues. CDR3 bases: TGTGCCAGCAGCTTAACGCGGTCAAAATTACAGGATGAAGCTTTCTTT. The encoded protein is CASSLTRSKLQDEAFF. Drawing the rest from reference TRBV7-8 and TRBJ1-1, the complete variable domain is GAGVSQSPRYKVAKRGQDVALRCDPISGHVSLFWYQQALGQGPEFLTYFQNEAQLDKSGLPSDRFFAERPEGSVSTLKIQRTQQEDSAVYLCASSLTRSKLQDEAFFGQGTRLTVV.

The rearrangement joins TRBV15 to TRBJ2-3, with 10 bases matching TRBD2. The CDR3 spans 17 residues. The ends lost 2 bases at V and 4 bases at J; junction bases unmatched: 9. Germline V lookup: CDR1 LNHNV, CDR2 YYDKDF (reference sequence). CDR3 region: CATSRPGLAESPDTQYF. The CDR3 DNA reads TGTGCCACCAGCAGACCTGGACTAGCGGAATCCCCAGATACGCAGTATTTT.

The chain couples TRBV7-2 to TRBJ1-2; a weak D match, TRBD1 (5 bases). The CDR3 runs to 14 residues. The V gene's germline CDR1 is SGHTA and CDR2 FQGNSA. V lost 3 bases, J lost 4 bases, and 12 bases lay in between. CDR3 amino acids: CASSFQGEGYGYTF. CDR3 sequence (DNA): TGTGCCAGCAGCTTCCAAGGGGAGGGCTATGGCTACACCTTC.

The chain is built from TRBV11-2 and TRBJ1-4, with D unresolved. Germline CDR1 is SGHAT and CDR2 is FQNNGV. CDR3 size: 15 residues. V lost 5 bases and J lost 5, with 15 bases in between. Written as DNA, the CDR3 is TGTGCCAGCAGCCCCTTCGGCGGAGGGAATGAAAAACTGTTTTTT. Residues: CASSPFGGGNEKLFF.